This T cell receptor (beta chain) was profiled in a study of blood T cell repertoires in COVID-19. Study at large: From the United States, Italy and Spain came samples of acute and convalescent COVID-19. PBMCs, B-cell-depleted T cells, or T cells were the source of the cDNA or gDNA that made up the material.

There are 15 residues in the CDR3. With 9 bases clipped from V and 7 bases from J, the junction kept 12 bases outside the gene matches. Germline V gene data show CDR1 as MNHEY and CDR2 as SMNVEV (reference sequence). Authors' analysis steps: Amplified reference gene primers provided the basis for estimating nucleated cell counts. Produced via immunoSEQ multiplex PCR; TCRdb's table is partial and in-frame only. V, J and clone size are taken as reported in that table, and D and trimming were inferred from the DNA itself. The table records approximately 300,000 clones, 92% of them present only once. The TCR sequence derives from a woman aged 25 to 39 who had recovered from COVID-19. The source material was PBMCs or T cells enriched from blood (not recorded which). This rearrangement joins TRBV27 to TRBJ1-4; 9 positions agree with TRBD1. In DNA form, the CDR3 reads TGTGCCAGTAATTCCGCCGGGACAGGGCGTGAAAAACTGTTTTTT. Amino acids: CASNSAGTGREKLFF.